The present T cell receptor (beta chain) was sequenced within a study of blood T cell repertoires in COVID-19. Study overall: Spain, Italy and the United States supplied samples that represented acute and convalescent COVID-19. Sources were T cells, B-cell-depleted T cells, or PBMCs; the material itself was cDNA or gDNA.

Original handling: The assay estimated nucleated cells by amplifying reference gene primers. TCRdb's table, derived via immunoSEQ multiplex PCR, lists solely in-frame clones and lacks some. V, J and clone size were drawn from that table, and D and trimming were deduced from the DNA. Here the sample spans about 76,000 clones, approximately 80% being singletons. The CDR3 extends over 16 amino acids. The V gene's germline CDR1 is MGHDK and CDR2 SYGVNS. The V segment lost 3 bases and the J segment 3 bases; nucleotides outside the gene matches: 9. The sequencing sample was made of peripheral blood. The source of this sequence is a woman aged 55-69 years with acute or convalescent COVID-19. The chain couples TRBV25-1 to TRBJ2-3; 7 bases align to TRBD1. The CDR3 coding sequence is TGTGCCAGCAGTGAGGCTAGGGGGCGGCGTACAGATACGCAGTATTTT. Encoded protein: CASSEARGRRTDTQYF.